The 6 T cell receptor beta chains given below trace back to one sample, sequenced in a study of identical twins. A single record per CDR3 protein comes from TCRdb applying MiXCR to the 5' RACE reads. The table shows 450,000 or so distinct CDR3 sequences, with 13% to 15% occurring only once. The sample was also reused in another study, on yellow fever vaccine responses in identical twins.

The specimen sequenced was CD4+ T cells sorted from blood. Receptor source: a woman between 18 and 29 years old in good health.

The chain has TRBV20-1 and TRBJ2-5, with D perhaps TRBD1 (6 bases). This CDR3 has 16 amino acids. The V end was cut by 0 bases, the J end by 4 bases, with 18 bases between. CDR1 and CDR2 (germline): DFQATT, SNEGSKA (reference sequence). As DNA, the CDR3 is TGCAGTGCTAGAGATGCAGGGGTTCCAGGGACAGAGACCCAGTACTTC. Amino acids: CSARDAGVPGTETQYF.

The chain uses TRBV2 and TRBJ2-1; D remains ambiguous. From germline, CDR1 is SNHLY and CDR2 FYNNEI. The V end was cut by 4 bases, the J end by 1 base, with 5 bases between. CDR3 length equals 13 residues. CDR3 in amino acids: CASSVFSYNEQFF. Written as DNA, the CDR3 is TGTGCCAGCAGTGTATTTTCCTACAATGAGCAGTTCTTC.

This rearrangement joins TRBV6-2 or TRBV6-3 to TRBJ2-7; unclear D gene. Germline V gene lookup returns CDR1 MNHEY and CDR2 SVGEGT. The CDR3 extends over 13 amino acids. With 8 bases removed from V and 0 bases from J, the gap between germline ends came to 11 bases. As DNA, the CDR3 is TGTGCCAGCGGATACTACGTCTCCTACGAGCAGTACTTC. Amino acids: CASGYYVSYEQYF.

The V call is TRBV7-2, the J call TRBJ2-1, with 9 nucleotides matching TRBD2. The ends lost 5 bases at V and 6 bases at J; junction bases unmatched: 8. This CDR3 region has 15 residues. The germline gives CDR1 SGHTA, CDR2 FQGNSA. CDR3 coding DNA: TGTGCCAGCAGCCAGGCTAGCGGGATTTTCAATGAGCAGTTCTTC. Amino acids: CASSQASGIFNEQFF.

This clonotype was seen only a few times. The genes are TRBV20-1 and TRBJ2-7, with 11 bases aligning to TRBD2. CDR1 and CDR2 from the germline V gene are DFQATT and SNEGSKA (reference sequence). This CDR3 comprises 14 residues. With 2 bases clipped from V and 5 bases from J, the junction kept 5 bases outside the gene matches. The CDR3 coding sequence is TGCAGTGCTAGATCGACTAGCGGGGCCCACGAGCAGTACTTC. Translated, it gives CSARSTSGAHEQYF.

This clonotype showed up many times. The V and J genes are TRBV15 and TRBJ2-5; D unresolved. CDR1 and CDR2 (germline): LNHNV, YYDKDF (reference sequence). There are 13 residues in the CDR3. The V gene lost 3 bases and the J gene lost 5 bases, with 10 bases spanning the gap. The CDR3 DNA reads as TGTGCCACCAGCAGCGATTTTGTGGAGACCCAGTACTTC. Translating it yields CATSSDFVETQYF.